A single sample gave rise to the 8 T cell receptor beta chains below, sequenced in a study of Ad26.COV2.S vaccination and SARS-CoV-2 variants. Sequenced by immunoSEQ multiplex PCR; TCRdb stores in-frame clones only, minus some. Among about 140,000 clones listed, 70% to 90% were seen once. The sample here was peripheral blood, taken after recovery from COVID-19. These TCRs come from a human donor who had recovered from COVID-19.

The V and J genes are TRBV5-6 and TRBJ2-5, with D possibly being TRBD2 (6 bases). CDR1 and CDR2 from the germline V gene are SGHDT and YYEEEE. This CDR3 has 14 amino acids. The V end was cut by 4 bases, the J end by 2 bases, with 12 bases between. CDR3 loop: CASSSPGLQETQYF. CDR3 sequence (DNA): TGTGCCAGCAGCAGTCCGGGACTTCAAGAGACCCAGTACTTC.

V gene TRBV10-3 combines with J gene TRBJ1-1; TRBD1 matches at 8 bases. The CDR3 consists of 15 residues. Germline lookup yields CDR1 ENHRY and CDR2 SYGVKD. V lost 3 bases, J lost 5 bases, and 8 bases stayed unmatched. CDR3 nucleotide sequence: TGTGCCATCAGTGATTGGGACAGGAGAGGAACTGAAGCTTTCTTT. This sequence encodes CAISDWDRRGTEAFF.

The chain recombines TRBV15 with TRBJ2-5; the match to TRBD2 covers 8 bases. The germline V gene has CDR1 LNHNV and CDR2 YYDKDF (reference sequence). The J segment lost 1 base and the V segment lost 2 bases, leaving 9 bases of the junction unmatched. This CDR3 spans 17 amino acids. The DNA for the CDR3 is TGTGCCACCAGCAGACCCGTGGGCGGGGGGCCCCAAGAGACCCAGTACTTC. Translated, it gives CATSRPVGGGPQETQYF.

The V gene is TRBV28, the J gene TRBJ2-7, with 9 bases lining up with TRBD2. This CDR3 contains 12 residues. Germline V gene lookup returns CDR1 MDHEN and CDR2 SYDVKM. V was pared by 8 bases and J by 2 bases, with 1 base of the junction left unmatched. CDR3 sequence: CASASGAYEQYF. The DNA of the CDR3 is TGTGCCAGCGCTAGCGGGGCCTACGAGCAGTACTTC.

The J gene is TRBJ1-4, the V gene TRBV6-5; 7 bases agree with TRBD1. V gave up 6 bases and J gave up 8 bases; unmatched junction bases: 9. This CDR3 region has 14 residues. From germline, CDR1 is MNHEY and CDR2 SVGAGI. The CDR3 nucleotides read TGTGCCAGCAGCGGTACAGGGGTTCAAGAAAAACTGTTTTTT. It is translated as CASSGTGVQEKLFF.

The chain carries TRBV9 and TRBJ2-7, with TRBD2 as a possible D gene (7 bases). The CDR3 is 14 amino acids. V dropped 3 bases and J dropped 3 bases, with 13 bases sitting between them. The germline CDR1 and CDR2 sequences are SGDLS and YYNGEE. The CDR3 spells CASSEGGQGYEQYF. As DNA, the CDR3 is TGTGCCAGCAGCGAGGGGGGGCAGGGCTACGAGCAGTACTTC.

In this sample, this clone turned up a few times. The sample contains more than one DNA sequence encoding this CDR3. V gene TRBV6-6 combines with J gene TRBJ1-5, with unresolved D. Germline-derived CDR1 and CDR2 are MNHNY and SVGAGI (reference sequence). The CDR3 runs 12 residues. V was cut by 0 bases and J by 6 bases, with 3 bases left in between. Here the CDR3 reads CASSYSGQPQHF. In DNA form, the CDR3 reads TGTGCCAGCAGTTACTCTGGTCAGCCCCAGCATTTT.

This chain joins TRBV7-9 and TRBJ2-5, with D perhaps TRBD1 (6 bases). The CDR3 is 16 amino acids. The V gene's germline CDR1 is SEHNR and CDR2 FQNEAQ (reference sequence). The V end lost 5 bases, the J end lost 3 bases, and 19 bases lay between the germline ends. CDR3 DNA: TGTGCCAGCAGCCCTCGTTCTGTGGGGGCTAAAGAGACCCAGTACTTC. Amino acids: CASSPRSVGAKETQYF.